This TCR beta chain was obtained from a study of early T cells in non-severe SARS-CoV-2 infection. There are many counts of this clonotype. Researchers attached unique molecular identifiers to individual cDNA molecules. Each CDR3 protein gets one entry after TCRdb re-called the 5' RACE reads with MiXCR. The sample has tens of thousands of distinct CDR3 sequences, approximately 10% seen once. Unmatched junction bases numbered 12, after V lost 6 bases and J lost 3 bases. This CDR3 spans 16 amino acids. CDR1 is SNHLY and CDR2 is FYNNEI in the germline V gene. The chain is built from TRBV2 and TRBJ2-7, with 9 bases that match TRBD1. The source of this sequence is an adult who was a healthcare worker with PCR-confirmed SARS-CoV-2 infection or an uninfected control (not recorded which). Sequencing input: whole blood. CDR3 nucleotides: TGTGCCAGCAGGGATCTACCGGGACAGGGTAGCTACGAGCAGTACTTC. It translates to CASRDLPGQGSYEQYF.